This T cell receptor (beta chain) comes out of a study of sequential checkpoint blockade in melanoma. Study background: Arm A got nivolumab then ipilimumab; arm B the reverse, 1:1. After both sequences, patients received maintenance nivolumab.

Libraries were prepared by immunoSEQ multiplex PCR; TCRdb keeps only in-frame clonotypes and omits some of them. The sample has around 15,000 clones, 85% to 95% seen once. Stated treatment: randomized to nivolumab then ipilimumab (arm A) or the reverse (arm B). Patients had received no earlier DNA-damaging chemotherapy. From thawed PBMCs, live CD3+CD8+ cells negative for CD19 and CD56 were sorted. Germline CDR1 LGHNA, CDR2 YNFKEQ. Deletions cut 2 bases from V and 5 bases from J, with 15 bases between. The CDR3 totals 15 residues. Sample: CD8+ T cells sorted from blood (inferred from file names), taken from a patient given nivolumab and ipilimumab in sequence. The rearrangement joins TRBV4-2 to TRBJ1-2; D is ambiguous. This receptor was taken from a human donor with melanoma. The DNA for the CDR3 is TGTGCCAGCAGCCAAAGGGAGGGCCCCGCTTATGGCTACACCTTC. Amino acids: CASSQREGPAYGYTF.